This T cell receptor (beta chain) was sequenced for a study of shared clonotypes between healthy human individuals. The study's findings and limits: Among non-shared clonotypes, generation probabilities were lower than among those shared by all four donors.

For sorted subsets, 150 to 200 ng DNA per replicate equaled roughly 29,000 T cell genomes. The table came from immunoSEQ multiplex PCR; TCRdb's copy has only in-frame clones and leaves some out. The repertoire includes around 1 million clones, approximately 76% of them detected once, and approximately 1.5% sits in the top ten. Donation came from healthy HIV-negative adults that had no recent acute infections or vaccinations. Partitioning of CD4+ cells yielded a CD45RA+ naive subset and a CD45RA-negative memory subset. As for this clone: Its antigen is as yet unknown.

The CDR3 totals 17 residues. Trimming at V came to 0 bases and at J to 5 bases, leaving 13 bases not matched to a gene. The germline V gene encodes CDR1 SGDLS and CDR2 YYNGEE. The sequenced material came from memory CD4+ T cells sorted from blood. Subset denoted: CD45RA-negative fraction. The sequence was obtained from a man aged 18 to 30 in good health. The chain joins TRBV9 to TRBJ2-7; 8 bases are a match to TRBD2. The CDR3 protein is CASSVGASGRIGNEQYF. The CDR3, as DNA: TGTGCCAGCAGCGTAGGGGCGAGCGGGAGAATAGGCAACGAGCAGTACTTC.